The T cell receptor (beta chain) under discussion was sequenced for a study of T cells after yellow fever vaccination. About the study: With SMART-Seq v4 Ultra Low Input, the fractions containing low cell numbers were prepared. Study results and caveats: A secondary response was less intense yet reached its peak sooner, at day 5 versus 15. Some clonotypes were seen in both the CD4 and the CD8 compartments. These made up a small share and likely arose from convergent recombination.

This clonotype was detected many times. Its target is not known. Template switching with 5'RACE generated the TCR cDNA and added a universal primer site and UMIs. TCRdb reprocessed the 5' RACE reads with MiXCR, giving one entry per CDR3 protein. Here the sample spans around 140,000 distinct CDR3 sequences, roughly 8% being singletons. CDR1 is SQVTM, CDR2 ANQGSEA, per germline. V shed 1 base and J shed 2 bases, with 6 bases lying between them. The CDR3 extends over 14 amino acids. Sample: CD4+ T cells sorted from PBMCs, taken 5 days after the yellow fever booster vaccination. The chain is built from TRBV29-1 and TRBJ2-6; D is ambiguous. The receptor was derived from a man between 25 and 39 years old who received the YFV17D yellow fever vaccine. Here the CDR3 reads CSVEGGAGANVLTF. CDR3 coding DNA: TGCAGCGTTGAAGGAGGAGCTGGGGCCAACGTCCTGACTTTC.